This T cell receptor beta chain derives from a study of T-cell reconstitution after alpha-beta-depleted transplantation in children. The sample holds a few counts of this clonotype. Germline V gene lookup returns CDR1 SEHNR and CDR2 FQNEAQ (reference sequence). V was clipped by 1 base and J by 0 bases, with 7 bases between them. The CDR3 spans 14 residues. Unique molecular identifiers were incorporated during preparation of the TCRbeta library. A single record per CDR3 protein comes from TCRdb applying MiXCR to the PCR reads. The profile shows under 350,000 distinct CDR3 sequences, about 10% of them singletons.

The sequences come from PBMCs from the stem cell graft donor, collected from the stem cell graft. This TCR came from a human donor who donated a stem cell graft to a child with SCID. The chain carries TRBV7-9 and TRBJ2-7, with TRBD1 as a possible D gene (6 bases). The DNA of the CDR3 is TGTGCCAGCAGCTTAGTGGACAGCTCCTACGAGCAGTACTTC. Protein product: CASSLVDSSYEQYF.